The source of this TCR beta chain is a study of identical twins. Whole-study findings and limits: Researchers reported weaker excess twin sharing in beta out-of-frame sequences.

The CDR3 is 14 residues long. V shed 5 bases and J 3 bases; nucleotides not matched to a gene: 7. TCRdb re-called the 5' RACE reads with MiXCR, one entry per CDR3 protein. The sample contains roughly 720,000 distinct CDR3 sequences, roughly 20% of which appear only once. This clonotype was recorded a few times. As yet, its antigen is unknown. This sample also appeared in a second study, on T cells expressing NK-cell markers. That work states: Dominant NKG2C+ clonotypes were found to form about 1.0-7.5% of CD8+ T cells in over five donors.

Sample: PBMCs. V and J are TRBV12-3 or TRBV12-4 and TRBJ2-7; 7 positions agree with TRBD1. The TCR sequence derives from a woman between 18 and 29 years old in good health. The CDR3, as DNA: TGTGCCAGCAGTCGGGCCGACAGGGACTACGAGCAGTACTTC. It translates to CASSRADRDYEQYF.